Presented here are 10 T cell receptor beta chains from one specimen sequenced in a study of cytomegalovirus exposure and HLA in healthy donors. 60 Vbeta and 13 Jbeta primers were used in PCR. Method: immunoSEQ multiplex PCR; TCRdb's copy keeps in-frame clones and lacks some. This listing includes about 84,000 clones. Sequencing was performed on PBMCs. These receptor sequences come from a man aged 50 to 60 in good health and CMV-seronegative.

V is TRBV2 and J is TRBJ2-2, with D perhaps TRBD1 (6 bases). Germline V lookup: CDR1 SNHLY, CDR2 FYNNEI. The germline V and J ends were trimmed by 5 bases and 4 bases, with 14 bases remaining between them. The CDR3 contains 15 residues. The CDR3 DNA reads as TGTGCCAGCAGTAACAGGGCCCCGGGCACCGGGGAGCTGTTTTTT. Its protein product is CASSNRAPGTGELFF.

This rearrangement joins TRBV9 to TRBJ2-3; 12 bases are shared with TRBD1. The CDR3 length is 18 residues. Germline CDR1 is SGDLS and CDR2 is YYNGEE. The junction had 13 bases not matched to a gene; V was cut back by 4 bases and J by 4 bases. This chain's CDR3 is CASSTRDRGPLSADTQYF. In DNA, the CDR3 is TGTGCCAGCAGCACGAGGGACAGGGGGCCGTTGTCTGCAGATACGCAGTATTTT.

V gene TRBV27 combines with J gene TRBJ1-5; possible D gene TRBD1, 6 bases. Trimming left V 4 bases short and J 8 bases short, with 15 bases between. This CDR3 region has 14 residues. CDR1 MNHEY and CDR2 SMNVEV come from the germline V gene (reference sequence). The CDR3 DNA sequence: TGTGCCAGCAGTTCGGACAGCGGTTGGGAGCCCCAGCATTTT. Amino acid sequence: CASSSDSGWEPQHF.

In nucleotides, the CDR3 is TGTGCCAGCGGAACTAGCGGGGGGGGGTGGCAAGAGACCCAGTACTTC. Protein product: CASGTSGGGWQETQYF. This sequence joins TRBV28 and TRBJ2-5, with TRBD2 matching 13 bases. Germline V gives CDR1 MDHEN, CDR2 SYDVKM. The CDR3 is 16 amino acids. The V and J ends lost 8 bases and 2 bases, in that order; junction bases with no gene match: 8.

The chain couples TRBV9 to TRBJ2-5; D may be TRBD1 (6 bases). This CDR3 spans 15 amino acids. The V end lost 1 base, the J end lost 2 bases, and 12 bases lay between the germline ends. CDR1 and CDR2 (germline): SGDLS, YYNGEE. The chain's CDR3 is CASSVLWGPQETQYF. CDR3 bases: TGTGCCAGCAGCGTACTCTGGGGGCCACAAGAGACCCAGTACTTC.

The chain is built from TRBV27 and TRBJ2-7, with 12 bases that match TRBD1. CDR3 length: 16 residues. Germline V CDR1 and CDR2: MNHEY, SMNVEV (reference sequence). The J segment lost 5 bases and the V segment lost 8 bases, leaving 13 bases of the junction unmatched. This CDR3 is CASAGIRDRGPDEQYF. CDR3 nucleotides: TGTGCCAGCGCTGGCATCCGGGACAGGGGGCCCGACGAGCAGTACTTC.

The gene calls are TRBV5-4 and TRBJ2-7; perhaps TRBD1 as D (6 bases). The CDR3 sequence is 16 residues long. V lost 2 bases and J lost 2, with 17 bases in between. Germline values: CDR1 SGHNT, CDR2 YYREEE (reference sequence). CDR3 coding DNA: TGTGCCAGCAGCTTAGGGGGTGGCAATAAAGCCTACGAGCAGTACTTC. Protein product: CASSLGGGNKAYEQYF. The whole variable domain, remainder taken from reference TRBV5-4 and TRBJ2-7, is ETGVTQSPTHLIKTRGQQVTLRCSSQSGHNTVSWYQQALGQGPQFIFQYYREEENGRGNFPPRFSGLQFPNYSSELNVNALELDDSALYLCASSLGGGNKAYEQYFGPGTRLTVT.

The chain links TRBV5-1 to TRBJ1-2, with TRBD1 matching over 7 bases. There are 17 residues in the CDR3. In germline, CDR1 is SGHRS, CDR2 YFSETQ. V shed 0 bases and J 4 bases; nucleotides not matched to a gene: 12. The DNA of the CDR3 is TGCGCCAGCAGCTTGGGGGCCTCAGGGGGTGGAGGCTATGGCTACACCTTC. Translated: CASSLGASGGGGYGYTF.

The chain links TRBV6-6 to TRBJ2-1, with TRBD1 identical over 7 bases. The trim removed 5 bases at V and 5 bases at J, leaving 6 bases unmatched. Germline V gene data show CDR1 as MNHNY and CDR2 as SVGAGI (reference sequence). The CDR3 runs to 14 residues. Here the CDR3 reads CASSNRGQNNEQFF. The CDR3, as DNA: TGTGCCAGCAGTAACCGGGGACAGAACAATGAGCAGTTCTTC.

The rearrangement joins TRBV7-2 to TRBJ2-3; 8 positions match TRBD1. V gave up 4 bases and J gave up 8 bases; unmatched junction bases: 5. This CDR3 region has 13 residues. Per germline, CDR1 SGHTA and CDR2 FQGNSA. This CDR3 reads CASSSGQARTQYF. The CDR3 nucleotides read TGTGCCAGCAGCTCGGGACAGGCCCGTACGCAGTATTTT. The whole variable domain, filled in from reference TRBV7-2 and TRBJ2-3, reads GAGVSQSPSNKVTEKGKDVELRCDPISGHTALYWYRQSLGQGLEFLIYFQGNSAPDKSGLPSDRFSAERTGGSVSTLTIQRTQQEDSAVYLCASSSGQARTQYFGPGTRLTVL.